The 6 T cell receptor beta chains below all came from one sample that was sequenced in a study of blood T cells in healthy people across ages. A second roughly 6 to 11 cycle PCR used barcoded and J-beta primers. One entry per CDR3 protein results from TCRdb running MiXCR on the 5' RACE reads. The top ten hold approximately 4% of the sample, which has around 520,000 distinct CDR3 sequences, 27% seen once. The sample also formed part of further work on T cells of mothers and their children.

The specimen sequenced was blood. The receptor source for this set is a boy between 2 and 10 years old in good health.

The chain is built from TRBV7-9 and TRBJ1-5; D perhaps matches TRBD1 (5 bases). This CDR3 is built from 12 residues. The V end lost 3 bases, the J end lost 9 bases, and 9 bases lay between the germline ends. Germline-derived CDR1 and CDR2 are SEHNR and FQNEAQ (reference sequence). The CDR3 DNA follows: TGTGCCAGCAGCTTGGGGCACGGGCCCCAGCATTTT. This codes for CASSLGHGPQHF.

This clonotype was seen more than once but under ten times. V and J are TRBV12-3 or TRBV12-4 and TRBJ2-5; 14 bases map to TRBD2. Germline trimming cut 6 bases from V and 5 bases from J; bases unmatched to any gene: 5. The length of the CDR3 is 15 residues. CDR3 region: CASSPTSGGAETQYF. The DNA for the CDR3 is TGTGCCAGCAGCCCGACTAGCGGGGGGGCGGAGACCCAGTACTTC.

The V call is TRBV7-2, the J call TRBJ2-4; either TRBD1 or TRBD2 may fit D (6 bases each). There are 15 residues in the CDR3. The V end was cut by 3 bases, the J end by 0 bases, with 9 bases between. Germline V gene sequence: CDR1 SGHTA, CDR2 FQGNSA. The CDR3 bases are TGTGCCAGCAGCTTGGGGGGCCAAGCCAAAAACATTCAGTACTTC. It codes for CASSLGGQAKNIQYF.

This clonotype came up a few times. The V call is TRBV20-1, the J call TRBJ1-5; D gene ambiguous. Germline V gives CDR1 DFQATT, CDR2 SNEGSKA (reference sequence). Trimming removed 2 bases at V and 3 bases at J, with 8 bases between. This CDR3 region has 13 residues. The CDR3 region has the DNA TGCAGTGCTAGAATCCAGACCAATCAGCCCCAGCATTTT. Its protein product is CSARIQTNQPQHF.

This clonotype was observed a handful of times. The CDR3 DNA reads as TGTGCCAGCAGTTACACGGAGGACGGCTATGGCTACACCTTC. This gives the protein CASSYTEDGYGYTF. J is TRBJ1-2 and V is TRBV6-6; D is unclear. Trimming pared 2 bases from V and 4 bases from J, leaving 11 bases between. This CDR3 contains 14 residues. From germline, CDR1 is MNHNY and CDR2 SVGAGI (reference sequence).

CDR3 amino acids: CASSAAMADEKLFF. In nucleotides, the CDR3 is TGTGCCAGCAGTGCCGCGATGGCGGATGAAAAACTGTTTTTT. The chain recombines TRBV6-6 with TRBJ1-4; D is uncertain. V lost 5 bases, J lost 6 bases, and 13 bases lay in between. CDR3 size: 14 residues. Germline loops: CDR1 MNHNY, CDR2 SVGAGI (reference sequence).